This T cell receptor (beta chain) was obtained from a study of blood T cells in healthy people across ages. Study-wide context: Per two T cells, template switching captured roughly one barcoded beta molecule. Whole-study findings and limits: Higher diversity and more naive CD4+ cells were features of long-lived donors, compared to aged donors.

There are a few counts of this clonotype. Its antigen is not known. There are 13 residues in the CDR3. Trimming stripped 6 bases from V and 7 bases from J, with 17 bases between. Germline CDR1 and CDR2: SGHRS and YFSETQ. Through a sample-barcoded 5' primer and a J-beta primer mix, a second PCR was run for roughly 7 to 11 cycles. TCRdb independently ran MiXCR on the 5' RACE reads; one entry per CDR3 protein. The sample lists some 1.6 million distinct CDR3 sequences, almost 35% occurring once. Material for sequencing was blood. The receptor's source is a woman aged 25 to 45 in good health. The chain employs TRBV5-1 and TRBJ2-7, with D uncertain. The CDR3 protein is CASMVSTVGEQYF. The CDR3 DNA reads as TGCGCCAGCATGGTAAGCACGGTCGGAGAGCAGTACTTC.